These 27 T cell receptor beta chains share one sample of origin, sequenced in a study of CD8 T cells in Susac syndrome (dated by TCRdb to between 2018 and 2021). Preparation of the library involved the immunoSEQ multiplex PCR assay. RNA was extracted using the RNeasy kit, and roughly 0.5 to 1 microgram was reverse transcribed with random hexamers. TCRdb applied fastp at Q25 and MiXCR to the public reads, then kept only in-frame beta chains. For every CDR3 protein sequence, its rows merge into one entry that carries the most common genes and DNA. A total of more than 150,000 distinct CDR3 sequences appear in this sample, roughly 95% of them only once. The ten largest clones take up 0.14% to 0.15% of the sample. The specimen sequenced was CD8+ T cells from PBMCs. These receptors all stem from a human donor with multiple sclerosis.

The rearrangement links TRBV4-1 to TRBJ1-2; the D is unclear. From germline, CDR1 is MGHRA and CDR2 YSYEKL. V was trimmed by 2 bases and J by 3 bases, leaving 13 bases between them. The CDR3 has 15 residues. The CDR3 sequence: CASSQNKNSHYGYTF. CDR3 nucleotides: TGCGCCAGCAGCCAAAATAAGAACAGCCACTATGGCTACACCTTC.

The V and J genes are TRBV6-5 and TRBJ2-1; D might be TRBD2 (6 bases). With 5 bases removed from V and 8 bases from J, the gap between germline ends came to 19 bases. Germline assignment: CDR1 MNHEY and CDR2 SVGAGI. The CDR3 consists of 15 residues. Here the CDR3 DNA reads TGTGCCAGCAGTATATCTGGAGCTAGCGTGGATGAGCAGTTCTTC. This sequence encodes CASSISGASVDEQFF.

This clonotype was detected once. The chain uses TRBV29-1 and TRBJ1-1, with D tentatively TRBD1 (5 bases). This CDR3 spans 11 amino acids. The V end was cut by 5 bases, the J end by 11 bases, with 15 bases between. Germline loops: CDR1 SQVTM, CDR2 ANQGSEA. The CDR3, as DNA: TGCAGCGTTCCCAGGGCGCACGGGGCTTTCTTT. It codes for CSVPRAHGAFF. Full variable domain (missing parts from reference TRBV29-1 and TRBJ1-1): SAVISQKPSRDICQRGTSLTIQCQVDSQVTMMFWYRQQPGQSLTLIATANQGSEATYESGFVIDKFPISRPNLTFSTLTVSNMSPEDSSIYLCSVPRAHGAFFGQGTRLTVV.

The V call is TRBV15, the J call TRBJ2-3; D unclear. The V and J ends lost 1 base and 0 bases respectively, with 2 bases between them. The germline V gene encodes CDR1 LNHNV and CDR2 YYDKDF (reference sequence). The CDR3 length is 13 residues. The CDR3 DNA follows: TGTGCCACCAGCAGAGCTAGCACAGATACGCAGTATTTT. Translation: CATSRASTDTQYF.

The CDR3 loop is CASSSTGANTDTQYF. CDR3 sequence (DNA): TGTGCCAGCAGTTCTACAGGGGCAAACACAGATACGCAGTATTTT. The V call is TRBV12-3 or TRBV12-4, the J call TRBJ2-3; 7 positions agree with TRBD1. The CDR3 extends over 15 amino acids. The J segment lost 2 bases and the V segment lost 4 bases, leaving 6 bases of the junction unmatched.

The chain uses TRBV15 and TRBJ1-1; D remains ambiguous. In germline, CDR1 is LNHNV, CDR2 YYDKDF (reference sequence). The V end was cut by 3 bases, the J end by 4 bases, with 24 bases between. The CDR3 totals 18 residues. Here the CDR3 reads CATSRGFGVAEGSTEAFF. The CDR3 nucleotides are TGTGCCACCAGCAGGGGATTTGGAGTTGCGGAGGGTAGCACTGAAGCTTTCTTT. Supplemented by reference TRBV15 and TRBJ1-1, the full variable domain reads DAMVIQNPRYQVTQFGKPVTLSCSQTLNHNVMYWYQQKSSQAPKLLFHYYDKDFNNEADTPDNFQSRRPNTSFCFLDIRSPGLGDTAMYLCATSRGFGVAEGSTEAFFGQGTRLTVV.

The chain links TRBV5-1 to TRBJ1-1, with TRBD1 matching over 9 bases. The CDR3 loop spans 14 amino acids. CDR1 is SGHRS, CDR2 YFSETQ, per germline. The V gene end was trimmed by 8 bases and the J gene end by 5 bases; junction bases not matched to a gene: 10. The CDR3 reads CASAENRGLTEAFF. CDR3 sequence (DNA): TGCGCCAGTGCAGAAAACAGGGGGCTTACTGAAGCTTTCTTT. Looking up the rest from reference TRBV5-1 and TRBJ1-1 gives the full variable domain: KAGVTQTPRYLIKTRGQQVTLSCSPISGHRSVSWYQQTPGQGLQFLFEYFSETQRNKGNFPGRFSGRQFSNSRSEMNVSTLELGDSALYLCASAENRGLTEAFFGQGTRLTVV.

The J gene is TRBJ1-5, the V gene TRBV11-2, with D maybe TRBD1 (6 bases). CDR3 size: 14 residues. The germline V gene has CDR1 SGHAT and CDR2 FQNNGV. The ends were cut back, 1 base at V and 7 bases at J, with 11 bases in the middle. This chain's CDR3 is CASSLAGGQQPQHF. CDR3 bases: TGTGCCAGCAGCTTAGCGGGGGGCCAGCAGCCCCAGCATTTT.

This clonotype was picked up one time. This chain connects TRBV14 to TRBJ1-5; D is perhaps TRBD1 (6 bases). The CDR3 is 15 amino acids. The germline V and J ends were trimmed by 3 bases and 7 bases, with 16 bases remaining between them. From germline, CDR1 is SGHDN and CDR2 FVKESK. In DNA form, the CDR3 reads TGTGCCAGCAGCCACGGGCCAGGGGAGAACCAGCCCCAGCATTTT. Translated: CASSHGPGENQPQHF.

V is TRBV12-3 or TRBV12-4 and J is TRBJ1-2; 7 bases fit TRBD1. Trimming cost V 2 bases and J 2 bases; bases outside gene matches: 8. The CDR3 runs to 16 residues. DNA for the CDR3: TGTGCCAGCAGTTTAAATGGGAGACAGGGAAACTATGGCTACACCTTC. It specifies CASSLNGRQGNYGYTF.

The V gene is TRBV28, the J gene TRBJ2-5; D might be TRBD1 or TRBD2, each matching 5 bases. Germline CDR1 MDHEN, CDR2 SYDVKM. The V end lost 6 bases, the J end lost 10 bases, and 18 bases lay between the germline ends. The CDR3 is 13 residues long. CDR3 DNA sequence: TGTGCCAGCAGCGTCCGGGACCCAGGGAACCAGTACTTC. Its translation is CASSVRDPGNQYF. Combining the CDR3 with reference TRBV28 and TRBJ2-5 gives the whole variable domain DVKVTQSSRYLVKRTGEKVFLECVQDMDHENMFWYRQDPGLGLRLIYFSYDVKMKEKGDIPEGYSVSREKKERFSLILESASTNQTSMYLCASSVRDPGNQYFGPGTRLLVL.

V gene TRBV30 combines with J gene TRBJ2-1; TRBD2 aligns across 8 bases. Trimming took 1 base from V and 6 from J; bases not matched to a gene: 8. Germline V gene data show CDR1 as GTSNPN and CDR2 as SVGIG (reference sequence). This CDR3 region has 15 residues. CDR3 nucleotide sequence: TGTGCCTGGAGTGACCTGGCGGGGGGCCGCAATGAGCAGTTCTTC. Translation gives CAWSDLAGGRNEQFF.

This clonotype was detected only a few times. The chain uses TRBV27 and TRBJ1-1; D not resolved. CDR1 and CDR2 from the germline V gene are MNHEY and SMNVEV (reference sequence). The CDR3 has 13 amino acids. Trimming removed 5 bases at V and 1 base at J, with 8 bases between. CDR3 bases: TGTGCCAGCAGTCCGTCGGAGAACACTGAAGCTTTCTTT. It translates to CASSPSENTEAFF.

The chain carries TRBV25-1 and TRBJ2-2; 7 bases are shared with TRBD2. The germline CDR1 and CDR2 sequences are MGHDK and SYGVNS. Losses at the gene ends were 7 bases for V and 9 bases for J; bases not matched to a gene: 11. The CDR3 extends over 14 amino acids. In DNA, the CDR3 is TGTGCCAGCATCGCGGGGGTCCCCCACCGGGAGCTGTTTTTT. It encodes CASIAGVPHRELFF.

The chain joins TRBV11-2 to TRBJ1-6; TRBD1 matches 9 bases. This CDR3 comprises 20 residues. CDR1 and CDR2 (germline): SGHAT, FQNNGV. J gave up 0 bases and V 5 bases, and 14 bases lay outside the gene matches. The chain's CDR3 is CASSGRGQGRLSSYNSPLHF. DNA of the CDR3: TGTGCCAGCAGCGGGCGGGGACAGGGCAGACTGAGCTCCTATAATTCACCCCTCCACTTT.

This clonotype appeared a few times. The chain joins TRBV12-3 or TRBV12-4 to TRBJ2-2; D perhaps matches TRBD1 (6 bases). Trimming stripped 5 bases from V and 6 bases from J, with 7 bases between. The CDR3 sequence is 12 residues long. CDR3 amino acids: CASSPGAGELFF. CDR3 nucleotide sequence: TGTGCCAGCAGTCCAGGGGCCGGGGAGCTGTTTTTT.

The chain employs TRBV30 and TRBJ2-7; D might be TRBD1 (6 bases). The CDR3 sequence is 13 residues long. Germline values: CDR1 GTSNPN, CDR2 SVGIG (reference sequence). V lost 2 bases, J lost 7 bases, and 15 bases lay in between. This chain's CDR3 is CAWSLMGAWEQYV. The CDR3 nucleotides are TGTGCCTGGAGTCTCATGGGGGCGTGGGAGCAGTACGTC.

The rearrangement joins TRBV3-1 to TRBJ2-3, with TRBD2 as a possible D gene (6 bases). V gave up 6 bases and J gave up 5 bases, with 15 bases separating them. Germline V gene lookup returns CDR1 LGHDT and CDR2 YNNKEL (reference sequence). There are 14 residues in the CDR3. As DNA, the CDR3 is TGTGCCAGCAGTCGCGGGGCAGCGGGAGATACGCAGTATTTT. This encodes CASSRGAAGDTQYF.

The chain links TRBV30 to TRBJ1-1, with D tentatively TRBD1 (5 bases). The V gene's germline CDR1 is GTSNPN and CDR2 SVGIG (reference sequence). The V and J ends lost 4 bases and 6 bases respectively, with 12 bases between them. CDR3 length equals 12 residues. The CDR3 bases are TGTGCCTGGATGCCCTTGGGGGCTGAAGCTTTCTTT. Amino acid sequence: CAWMPLGAEAFF.

This clonotype was counted once. V is TRBV30 and J is TRBJ2-1, with TRBD1 matching 8 bases. The junction had 7 bases not matched to a gene; V was cut back by 1 base and J by 8 bases. Germline CDR1 reads GTSNPN; CDR2 reads SVGIG (reference sequence). The CDR3 is 14 amino acids. The CDR3 spells CAWSDGQGADEQFF. CDR3 sequence (DNA): TGTGCCTGGAGTGACGGACAGGGAGCCGATGAGCAGTTCTTC.

The V and J genes are TRBV29-1 and TRBJ1-5; D is unclear. Trimming stripped 4 bases from V and 0 bases from J, with 10 bases between. CDR1 is SQVTM, CDR2 ANQGSEA, per germline. This CDR3 spans 14 amino acids. Here the CDR3 reads CSVAWSYSNQPQHF. CDR3 DNA: TGCAGCGTTGCTTGGAGTTATAGCAATCAGCCCCAGCATTTT.

The chain employs TRBV12-3 or TRBV12-4 and TRBJ2-7, with D possibly TRBD1 on 5 matching bases. V dropped 5 bases and J dropped 2 bases, with 16 bases sitting between them. The length of the CDR3 is 15 residues. CDR3 sequence (DNA): TGTGCCAGCAGTCCGGACGGACAATTCACCTACGAGCAGTACTTC. The encoded protein is CASSPDGQFTYEQYF.

The rearrangement joins TRBV19 to TRBJ2-2; D remains ambiguous. The V and J ends lost 6 bases and 6 bases respectively, with 5 bases between them. The CDR3 sequence is 11 residues long. Germline V gives CDR1 LNHDA, CDR2 SQIVND (reference sequence). DNA of the CDR3: TGTGCCAGTAGCACTCCCGGGGAGCTGTTTTTT. Residues: CASSTPGELFF.

The chain has TRBV4-1 and TRBJ2-1, with TRBD1 as a possible D gene (6 bases). The V gene's germline CDR1 is MGHRA and CDR2 YSYEKL. Trimming pared 5 bases from V and 2 bases from J, leaving 13 bases between. The CDR3 is 15 residues long. CDR3: CASSSDRSTYNEQFF. The CDR3, as DNA: TGCGCCAGCAGCTCTGACAGGTCCACCTACAATGAGCAGTTCTTC.

A single count supports this clonotype. The CDR3 sequence is CASSPSPGASGANVLTF. CDR3 nucleotides: TGTGCCAGCAGTCCATCACCGGGGGCATCTGGGGCCAACGTCCTGACTTTC. The V gene is TRBV25-1, the J gene TRBJ2-6; D is perhaps TRBD1 or TRBD2 (6 bases each). The V end lost 5 bases, the J end lost 1 base, and 15 bases lay between the germline ends. The CDR3 is 17 residues long. CDR1 is MGHDK and CDR2 is SYGVNS in the germline V gene.

The genes are TRBV29-1 and TRBJ2-3, with D maybe TRBD2 (6 bases). This CDR3 spans 16 amino acids. Germline CDR1 is SQVTM and CDR2 is ANQGSEA. V was cut by 6 bases and J by 0 bases, with 19 bases left in between. As DNA, the CDR3 is TGCAGCGTACCCCATATACGGGGGAGAAGCACAGATACGCAGTATTTT. Residues: CSVPHIRGRSTDTQYF.

The rearrangement links TRBV6-1 to TRBJ2-3; 8 positions match TRBD2. V dropped 1 base and J dropped 5; count of bases not matched to a gene: 5. In germline, CDR1 is MNHNS, CDR2 SASEGT. The CDR3 consists of 15 residues. The CDR3 DNA is TGTGCCAGCAGTGAAGAAGCGGGGGCCGTAGATACGCAGTATTTT. This sequence encodes CASSEEAGAVDTQYF.